A selection of T cell receptor beta chains follows, all from one sample in a study of blood T cell repertoires in COVID-19. Sequencing was performed with immunoSEQ multiplex PCR; in TCRdb, only in-frame clones are kept and a portion is missing. The table lists about 190,000 clones, 70% to 90% of them singletons. The sequenced sample consisted of peripheral blood. The source is an older man with COVID-19, enrolled during active disease. Each CDR3 is given with its conserved first and last residue. A D gene is named only where the DNA matches it firmly. Clone size is stated in some rows and not others, as once, few, many or a class when expanded.

>once|TRBJ1-5|TRBD1|TRBV6-6
CASSRRTTGSGGNQPQHF
TGTGCCAGCAGTCGACGGACGACAGGGAGTGGAGGCAATCAGCCCCAGCATTTT
>NA|TRBJ1-3|NA|TRBV19
CAVSRGAKGNTIYF
TGTGCCGTTAGTCGGGGGGCGAAAGGAAACACCATATATTTT
>NA|TRBJ1-5|TRBD1|TRBV28
CASSLVMGTGYSNQPQHF
TGTGCCAGCAGTCTCGTCATGGGGACAGGGTATAGCAATCAGCCCCAGCATTTT
>NA|TRBJ2-5|TRBD2|TRBV5-4
CASSPSGGAGETQYF
TGTGCCAGCAGCCCTAGCGGGGGGGCCGGGGAGACCCAGTACTTC
>NA|TRBJ2-2|NA|TRBV5-4
CASSLLNTGELFF
TGTGCCAGCAGCTTGCTGAACACCGGGGAGCTGTTTTTT
>NA|TRBJ2-3|TRBD2|TRBV15
CATSRVHGLGTSTDTQYF
TGTGCCACCAGCAGAGTTCACGGACTAGGTACGAGCACAGATACGCAGTATTTT
>once|TRBJ2-7|NA|TRBV3-1/TRBV3-2
CASSLRGAYEQYF
TGTGCCAGCAGCCTCAGGGGGGCCTACGAGCAGTACTTC
>NA|TRBJ2-7|TRBD2|TRBV29-1
CSVRGGYEQYF
TGCAGCGTCCGGGGGGGCTACGAGCAGTACTTC
>NA|TRBJ2-3|NA|TRBV13
CASSLGDLRQASTDTQYF
TGTGCCAGCAGCTTAGGGGATCTCAGACAGGCAAGCACAGATACGCAGTATTTT
>few|TRBJ2-2|TRBD2|TRBV2
CASSETGLAAGELFF
TGTGCCAGCAGTGAAACGGGACTAGCAGCCGGGGAGCTGTTTTTT
>NA|TRBJ1-2|TRBD1|TRBV2
CASIGTDYGYTF
TGTGCCAGCATTGGGACAGACTATGGCTACACCTTC
>NA|TRBJ1-1|NA|TRBV7-2
CASSLQGMNTEAFF
TGTGCCAGCAGCTTGCAGGGTATGAACACTGAAGCTTTCTTT
>NA|TRBJ2-1|TRBD2|TRBV7-2
CASSLAPGTGGYYNEQFF
TGTGCCAGCAGCTTAGCCCCTGGGACGGGGGGGTACTACAATGAGCAGTTCTTC
>NA|TRBJ2-5|NA|TRBV7-7
CASSLNGGETQYF
TGTGCCAGCAGCTTAAACGGCGGGGAGACCCAGTACTTC
>NA|TRBJ1-1|NA|TRBV12-5
CASGLVLGMGTEAFF
TGTGCTAGTGGTTTGGTACTCGGGATGGGGACTGAAGCTTTCTTT
>NA|TRBJ2-7|NA|TRBV6-2/TRBV6-3
CASSFSPVTRGEQYF
TGTGCCAGCAGTTTTTCGCCGGTGACTCGGGGGGAGCAGTACTTC
>many|TRBJ1-5|NA|TRBV7-9
CASSLQGNNQPQHF
TGTGCCAGCAGCTTACAGGGTAACAATCAGCCCCAGCATTTT
>NA|TRBJ1-2|NA|TRBV18
CASSHIQVGYGYTF
TGTGCCAGCTCACACATACAGGTTGGCTATGGCTACACCTTC
>NA|TRBJ1-1|TRBD1|TRBV10-3
CAISPTGGMNTEAFF
TGTGCCATCAGCCCAACAGGGGGAATGAACACTGAAGCTTTCTTT
>once|TRBJ2-3|NA|TRBV19
CASSRQAVDTQYF
TGTGCCAGTAGTAGACAAGCCGTAGATACGCAGTATTTT
>NA|TRBJ1-2|NA|TRBV5-4
CASSYLGLDGYGYTF
TGTGCCAGCAGCTACTTAGGTCTCGACGGGTATGGCTACACCTTC
>NA|TRBJ1-4|NA|TRBV5-6
CASSLSGQTLNEKLFF
TGTGCCAGCAGTCTGAGTGGACAGACCCTTAATGAAAAACTGTTTTTT
>NA|TRBJ2-5|NA|TRBV10-3
CAISEPGETQYF
TGTGCCATCAGTGAGCCCGGGGAGACCCAGTACTTC
>NA|TRBJ1-3|NA|TRBV18
CASSKDSNGNTIYF
TGTGCCAGCTCAAAAGACAGTAATGGAAACACCATATATTTT
>few|TRBJ1-6|TRBD1|TRBV5-1
CASSFQGALDSPLHF
TGCGCCAGCAGCTTCCAGGGGGCCTTGGATTCACCCCTCCACTTT
>NA|TRBJ1-2|NA|TRBV18
CASSPTRDYGYTF
TGTGCCAGCTCACCAACCAGGGACTATGGCTACACCTTC
>NA|TRBJ1-2|TRBD1|TRBV28
CASSTGGGGYTF
TGTGCCAGCAGTACAGGGGGGGGTGGCTACACCTTC
>NA|TRBJ1-1|NA|TRBV3-1/TRBV3-2
CASSSPNGVLQAFF
TGTGCCAGCAGCTCCCCCAACGGGGTTCTTCAAGCTTTCTTT
>NA|TRBJ1-2|NA|TRBV7-8
CASSLGAVYGYTF
TGTGCCAGCAGCTTAGGTGCGGTATATGGCTACACCTTC
>NA|TRBJ1-6|TRBD1|TRBV5-1
CASSSQGAYNSPLHF
TGCGCCAGCAGCTCCCAGGGGGCCTATAATTCACCCCTCCACTTT
>NA|TRBJ2-6|TRBD2|TRBV20-1
CSASSGGNSGANVLTF
TGCAGTGCTAGTAGCGGGGGTAACTCTGGGGCCAACGTCCTGACTTTC
>NA|TRBJ1-2|NA|TRBV6-2/TRBV6-3
CASSYSGYGYTF
TGTGCCAGCAGTTACTCCGGCTATGGCTACACCTTC
>NA|TRBJ2-2|NA|TRBV7-3
CASSLRPRSNTGELFF
TGTGCCAGCAGCTTAAGGCCCAGGTCGAACACCGGGGAGCTGTTTTTT
>NA|TRBJ2-1|TRBD1|TRBV6-5
CASIPGQGYNEQFF
TGTGCCAGCATTCCCGGACAGGGCTACAATGAGCAGTTCTTC
>NA|TRBJ2-7|NA|TRBV5-1
CASSLQGSYEQYF
TGCGCCAGCAGCTTACAGGGCTCCTACGAGCAGTACTTC
>NA|TRBJ2-3|NA|TRBV18
CASSPNPQDTQYF
TGTGCCAGCTCACCAAACCCCCAGGATACGCAGTATTTT
>NA|TRBJ1-6|NA|TRBV6-5
CASSSSDSDNSPLHF
TGTGCCAGCAGTTCATCGGACAGCGATAATTCACCCCTCCACTTT
>NA|TRBJ2-7|TRBD1|TRBV10-3
CAISENTGQGAGEQYF
TGTGCCATCAGTGAGAATACCGGACAGGGGGCCGGCGAGCAGTACTTC
>NA|TRBJ2-7|TRBD1|TRBV9
CASSPGTGGGQGSYEQYF
TGTGCCAGCAGCCCCGGAACCGGCGGGGGACAGGGAAGCTACGAGCAGTACTTC
>NA|TRBJ1-1|NA|TRBV7-3
CASSLTAYTEAFF
TGTGCCAGCAGCTTAACAGCCTACACTGAAGCTTTCTTT
>NA|TRBJ1-1|NA|TRBV19
CASSMGTLNTEAFF
TGTGCCAGTAGTATGGGCACCTTGAACACTGAAGCTTTCTTT
>NA|TRBJ1-1|NA|TRBV29-1
CSVRDGGLNTEAFF
TGCAGCGTCCGAGACGGCGGCTTGAACACTGAAGCTTTCTTT
>once|TRBJ2-5|NA|TRBV19
CASSIVWQQETQYF
TGTGCCAGTAGTATAGTGTGGCAGCAAGAGACCCAGTACTTC
>NA|TRBJ1-2|NA|TRBV28
CASSPRVGYTF
TGTGCCAGCAGTCCCCGCGTTGGCTACACCTTC
>NA|TRBJ2-1|TRBD2|TRBV6-6
CASSPRTSGATYNEQFF
TGTGCCAGCAGTCCCCGGACTAGCGGGGCCACCTACAATGAGCAGTTCTTC
>NA|TRBJ2-7|NA|TRBV11-2
CASSFGSTYEQYF
TGTGCCAGCAGCTTCGGTTCGACCTACGAGCAGTACTTC
>NA|TRBJ1-4|TRBD1|TRBV19
CASSIYPDRANEKLFF
TGTGCCAGTAGTATCTACCCCGACAGGGCTAATGAAAAACTGTTTTTT
>NA|TRBJ1-5|TRBD1|TRBV12-3/TRBV12-4
CASRLDRAQPQHF
TGTGCCAGCAGGTTAGACAGGGCCCAGCCCCAGCATTTT